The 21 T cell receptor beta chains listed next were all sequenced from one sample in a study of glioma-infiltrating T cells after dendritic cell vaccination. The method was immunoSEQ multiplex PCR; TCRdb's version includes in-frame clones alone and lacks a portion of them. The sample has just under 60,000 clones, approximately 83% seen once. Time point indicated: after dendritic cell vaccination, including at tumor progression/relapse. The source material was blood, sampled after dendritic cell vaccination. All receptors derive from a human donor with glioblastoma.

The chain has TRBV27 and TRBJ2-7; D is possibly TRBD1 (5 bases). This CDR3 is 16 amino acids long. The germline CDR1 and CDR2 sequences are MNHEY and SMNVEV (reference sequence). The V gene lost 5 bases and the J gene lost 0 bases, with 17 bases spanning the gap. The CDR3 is CASSPPAGFPSYEQYF. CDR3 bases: TGTGCCAGCAGTCCGCCCGCAGGGTTTCCCTCCTACGAGCAGTACTTC.

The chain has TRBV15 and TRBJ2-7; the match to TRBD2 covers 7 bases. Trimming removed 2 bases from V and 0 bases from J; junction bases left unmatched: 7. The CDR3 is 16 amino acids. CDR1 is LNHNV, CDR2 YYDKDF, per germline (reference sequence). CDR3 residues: CATSRSRAGDSYEQYF. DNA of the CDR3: TGTGCCACCAGCAGATCCCGGGCGGGGGACTCCTACGAGCAGTACTTC.

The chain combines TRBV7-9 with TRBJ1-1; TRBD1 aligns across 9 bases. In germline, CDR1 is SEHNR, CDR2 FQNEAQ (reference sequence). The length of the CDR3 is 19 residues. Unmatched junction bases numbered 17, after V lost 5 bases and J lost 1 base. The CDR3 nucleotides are TGTGCCAGCAGCCCGGGGGTGGGGAACAGGGGGCGATCGAACACTGAAGCTTTCTTT. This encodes CASSPGVGNRGRSNTEAFF.

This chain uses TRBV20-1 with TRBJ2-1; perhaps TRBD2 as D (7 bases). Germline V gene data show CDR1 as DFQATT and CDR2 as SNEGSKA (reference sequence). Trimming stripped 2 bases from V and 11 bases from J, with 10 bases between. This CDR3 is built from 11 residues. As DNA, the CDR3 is TGCAGTGCTAGAACCGGGGGGCAGCAGTTCTTC. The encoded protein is CSARTGGQQFF.

Written as DNA, the CDR3 is TGTGCCAGCAGCCAAGGCCTGACGGACAGCTATGGCTACACCTTC. This sequence encodes CASSQGLTDSYGYTF. This rearrangement joins TRBV4-2 to TRBJ1-2; D might be TRBD1 (6 bases). Trimming stripped 1 base from V and 4 bases from J, with 13 bases between. Germline V gives CDR1 LGHNA, CDR2 YNFKEQ. The CDR3 loop spans 15 amino acids.

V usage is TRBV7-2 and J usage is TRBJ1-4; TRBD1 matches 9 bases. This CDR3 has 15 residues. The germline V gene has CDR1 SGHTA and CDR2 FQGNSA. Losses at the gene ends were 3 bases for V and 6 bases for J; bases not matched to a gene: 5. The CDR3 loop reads CASSFAGQGDEKLFF. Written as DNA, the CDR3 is TGTGCCAGCAGCTTCGCGGGACAGGGAGATGAAAAACTGTTTTTT.

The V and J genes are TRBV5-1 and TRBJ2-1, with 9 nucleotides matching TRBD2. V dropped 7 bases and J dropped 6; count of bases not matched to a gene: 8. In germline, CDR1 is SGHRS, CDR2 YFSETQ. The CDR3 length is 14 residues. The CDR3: CASHAGGSVNEQFF. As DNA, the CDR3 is TGCGCCAGCCACGCGGGGGGGTCAGTCAATGAGCAGTTCTTC.

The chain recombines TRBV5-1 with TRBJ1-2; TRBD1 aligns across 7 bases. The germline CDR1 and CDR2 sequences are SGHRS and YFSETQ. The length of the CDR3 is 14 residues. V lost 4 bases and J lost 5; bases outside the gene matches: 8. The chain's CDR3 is CASSRDSQEYGYTF. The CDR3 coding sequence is TGCGCCAGCAGCCGGGACAGTCAAGAGTATGGCTACACCTTC.

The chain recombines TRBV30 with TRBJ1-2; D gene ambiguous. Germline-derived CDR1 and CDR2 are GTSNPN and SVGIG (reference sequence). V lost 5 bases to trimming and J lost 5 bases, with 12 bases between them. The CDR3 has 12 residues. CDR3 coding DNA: TGTGCCTGGTATCTTGTCCTTTATGGCTACACCTTC. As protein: CAWYLVLYGYTF.

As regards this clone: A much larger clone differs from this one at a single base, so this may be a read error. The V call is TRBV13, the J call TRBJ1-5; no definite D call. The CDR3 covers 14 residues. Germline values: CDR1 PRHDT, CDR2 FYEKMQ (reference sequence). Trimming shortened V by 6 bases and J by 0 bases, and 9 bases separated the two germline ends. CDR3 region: CASSDSYSNQPQHF. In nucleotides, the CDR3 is TGTGCCAGCAGTGACTCGTATAGCAATCAGCCCCAGCATTTT.

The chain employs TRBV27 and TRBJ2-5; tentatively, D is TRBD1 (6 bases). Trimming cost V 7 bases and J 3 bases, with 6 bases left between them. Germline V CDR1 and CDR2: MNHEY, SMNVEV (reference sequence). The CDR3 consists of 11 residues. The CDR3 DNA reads TGTGCCAGCAAGGGGGAAGAGACCCAGTACTTC. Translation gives CASKGEETQYF.

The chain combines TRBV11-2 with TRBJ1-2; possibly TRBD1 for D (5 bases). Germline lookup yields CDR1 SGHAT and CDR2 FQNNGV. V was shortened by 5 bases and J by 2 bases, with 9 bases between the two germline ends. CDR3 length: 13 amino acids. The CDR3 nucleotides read TGTGCCAGCAGCGAGACAGTCAACTATGGCTACACCTTC. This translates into CASSETVNYGYTF.

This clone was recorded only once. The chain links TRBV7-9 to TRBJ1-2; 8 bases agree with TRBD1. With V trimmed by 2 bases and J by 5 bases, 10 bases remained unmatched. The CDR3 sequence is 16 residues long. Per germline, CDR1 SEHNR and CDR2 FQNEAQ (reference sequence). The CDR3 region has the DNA TGTGCCAGCAGCTTACCGATCCCACGGACAGGGTATGGCTACACCTTC. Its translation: CASSLPIPRTGYGYTF.

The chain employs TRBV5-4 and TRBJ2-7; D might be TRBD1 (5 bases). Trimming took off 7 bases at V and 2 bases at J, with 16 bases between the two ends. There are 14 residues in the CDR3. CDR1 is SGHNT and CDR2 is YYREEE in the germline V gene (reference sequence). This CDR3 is CASQRTGTTYEQYF. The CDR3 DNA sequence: TGTGCCAGCCAACGTACAGGAACCACCTACGAGCAGTACTTC.

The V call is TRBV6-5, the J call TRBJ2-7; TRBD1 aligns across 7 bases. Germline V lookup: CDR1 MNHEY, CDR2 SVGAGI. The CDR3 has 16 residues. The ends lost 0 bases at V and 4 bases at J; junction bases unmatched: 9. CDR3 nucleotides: TGTGCCAGCAGTTACTCCCCAGACAGGGATCCTTACGAGCAGTACTTC. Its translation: CASSYSPDRDPYEQYF.

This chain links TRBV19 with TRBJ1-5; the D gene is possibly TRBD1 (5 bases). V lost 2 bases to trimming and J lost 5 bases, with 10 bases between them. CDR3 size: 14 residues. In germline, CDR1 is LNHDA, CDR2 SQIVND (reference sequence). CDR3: CASSIWVGDQPQHF. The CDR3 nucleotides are TGTGCCAGTAGTATATGGGTAGGGGATCAGCCCCAGCATTTT.

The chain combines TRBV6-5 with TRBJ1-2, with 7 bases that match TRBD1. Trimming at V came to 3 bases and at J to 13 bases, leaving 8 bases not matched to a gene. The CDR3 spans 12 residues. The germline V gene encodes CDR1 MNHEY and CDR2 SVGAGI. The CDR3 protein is CASSYRSGTATF. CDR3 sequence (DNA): TGTGCCAGCAGTTATCGTTCCGGGACAGCCACCTTC.

CDR3 amino acids: CASSYRDRGSPLHF. CDR3 in DNA: TGTGCCAGCAGTTACCGGGACAGGGGTTCACCCCTCCACTTT. This rearrangement joins TRBV6-5 to TRBJ1-6; 10 nucleotides match TRBD1. The V gene end was trimmed by 2 bases and the J gene end by 9 bases; junction bases not matched to a gene: 1. This CDR3 comprises 14 residues. Germline V gene lookup returns CDR1 MNHEY and CDR2 SVGAGI.

This CDR3 is CSVADRGYGYTF. CDR3 nucleotides: TGCAGCGTCGCGGACAGGGGCTATGGCTACACCTTC. The V gene is TRBV29-1, the J gene TRBJ1-2, with 9 bases lining up with TRBD1. The CDR3 consists of 12 residues. V trimming: 6 bases; J trimming: 4 bases; junction bases outside the gene matches: 3. Germline-derived CDR1 and CDR2 are SQVTM and ANQGSEA.

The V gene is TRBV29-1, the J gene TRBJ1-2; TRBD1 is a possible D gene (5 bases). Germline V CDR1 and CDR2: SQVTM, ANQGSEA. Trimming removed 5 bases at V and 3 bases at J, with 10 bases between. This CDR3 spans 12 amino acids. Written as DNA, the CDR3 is TGCAGCGTTCAGGAGGGGTACTATGGCTACACCTTC. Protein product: CSVQEGYYGYTF.

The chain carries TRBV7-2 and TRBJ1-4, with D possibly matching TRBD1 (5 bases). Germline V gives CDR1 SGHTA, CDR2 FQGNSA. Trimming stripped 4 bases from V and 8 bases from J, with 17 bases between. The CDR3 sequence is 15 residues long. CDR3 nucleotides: TGTGCCAGCAGCTGGGTTGGCAGGGTGGAAGAAAAACTGTTTTTT. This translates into CASSWVGRVEEKLFF.